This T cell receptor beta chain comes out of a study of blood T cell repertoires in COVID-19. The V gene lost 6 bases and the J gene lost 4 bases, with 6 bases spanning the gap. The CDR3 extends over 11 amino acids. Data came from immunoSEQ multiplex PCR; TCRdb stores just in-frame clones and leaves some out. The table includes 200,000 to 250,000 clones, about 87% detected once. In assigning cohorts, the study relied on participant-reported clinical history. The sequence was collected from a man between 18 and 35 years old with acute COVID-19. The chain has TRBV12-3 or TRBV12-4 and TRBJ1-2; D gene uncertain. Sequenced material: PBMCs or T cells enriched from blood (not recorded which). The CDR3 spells CASRESYGYTF. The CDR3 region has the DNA TGTGCCAGCAGGGAGTCCTATGGCTACACCTTC.